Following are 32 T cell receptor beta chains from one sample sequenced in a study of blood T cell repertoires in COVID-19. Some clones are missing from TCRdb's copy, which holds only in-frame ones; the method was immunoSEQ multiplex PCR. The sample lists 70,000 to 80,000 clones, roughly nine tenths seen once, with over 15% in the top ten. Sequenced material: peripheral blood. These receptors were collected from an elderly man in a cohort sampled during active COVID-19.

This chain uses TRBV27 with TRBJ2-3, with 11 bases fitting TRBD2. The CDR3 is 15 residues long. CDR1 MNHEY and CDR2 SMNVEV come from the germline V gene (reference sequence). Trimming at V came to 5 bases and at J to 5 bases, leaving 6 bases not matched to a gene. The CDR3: CASSPFTSGGDTQYF. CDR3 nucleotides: TGTGCCAGCAGTCCCTTTACTAGCGGGGGAGATACGCAGTATTTT.

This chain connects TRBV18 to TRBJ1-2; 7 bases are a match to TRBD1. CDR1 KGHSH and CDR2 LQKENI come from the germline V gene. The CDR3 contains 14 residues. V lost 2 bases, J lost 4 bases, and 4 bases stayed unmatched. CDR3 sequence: CASSPDRDAYGYTF. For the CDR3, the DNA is TGTGCCAGCTCACCAGACAGGGATGCCTATGGCTACACCTTC.

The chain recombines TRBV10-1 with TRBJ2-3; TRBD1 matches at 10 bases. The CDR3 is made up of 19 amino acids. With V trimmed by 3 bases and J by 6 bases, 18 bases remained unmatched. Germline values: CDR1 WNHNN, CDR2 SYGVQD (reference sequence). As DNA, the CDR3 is TGCGCCAGCAGTGACCTACTACCAAGACAGGGGGCAATATTCGATACGCAGTATTTT. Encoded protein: CASSDLLPRQGAIFDTQYF.

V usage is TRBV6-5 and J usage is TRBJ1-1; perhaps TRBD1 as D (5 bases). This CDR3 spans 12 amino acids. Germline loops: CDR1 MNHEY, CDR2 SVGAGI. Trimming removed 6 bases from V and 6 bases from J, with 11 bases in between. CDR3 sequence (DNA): TGTGCCAGCAGGGGGCTTAGCCCTGAAGCTTTCTTT. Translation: CASRGLSPEAFF.

In nucleotides, the CDR3 is TGTGCCAGCAGCTTAGTACGGGTAAACACCGGGGAGCTGTTTTTT. It specifies CASSLVRVNTGELFF. The rearrangement links TRBV11-2 to TRBJ2-2; D not certain. Trimming removed 1 base from V and 2 bases from J, with 8 bases in between. In germline, CDR1 is SGHAT, CDR2 FQNNGV. This CDR3 has 15 residues.

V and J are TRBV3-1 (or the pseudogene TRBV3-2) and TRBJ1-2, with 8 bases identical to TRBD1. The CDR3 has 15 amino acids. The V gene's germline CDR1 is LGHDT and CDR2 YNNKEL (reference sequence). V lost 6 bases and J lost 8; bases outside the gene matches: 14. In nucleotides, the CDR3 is TGTGCCAGCAGGCCCTTCGGACAGGGTCTGAAGGGCTACACCTTC. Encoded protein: CASRPFGQGLKGYTF.

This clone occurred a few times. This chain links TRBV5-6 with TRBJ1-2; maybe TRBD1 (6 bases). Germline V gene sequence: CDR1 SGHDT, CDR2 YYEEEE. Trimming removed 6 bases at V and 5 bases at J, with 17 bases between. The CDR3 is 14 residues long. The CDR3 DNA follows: TGTGCCAGCACCTCTATGACAGGCAGTTATGGCTACACCTTC. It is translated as CASTSMTGSYGYTF.

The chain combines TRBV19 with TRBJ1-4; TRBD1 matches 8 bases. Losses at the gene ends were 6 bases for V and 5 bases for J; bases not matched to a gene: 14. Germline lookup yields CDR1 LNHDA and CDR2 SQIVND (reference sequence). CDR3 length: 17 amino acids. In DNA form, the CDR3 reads TGTGCCAGTAGCACCGGGGGACAGGTCCGCGGGAATGAAAAACTGTTTTTT. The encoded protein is CASSTGGQVRGNEKLFF.

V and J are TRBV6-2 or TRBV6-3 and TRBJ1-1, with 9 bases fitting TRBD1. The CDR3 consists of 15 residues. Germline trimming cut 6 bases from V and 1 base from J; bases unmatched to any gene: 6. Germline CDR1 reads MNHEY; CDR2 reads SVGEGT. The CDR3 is CASSNTGGPNTEAFF. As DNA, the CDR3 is TGTGCCAGCAGCAACACAGGGGGCCCGAACACTGAAGCTTTCTTT.

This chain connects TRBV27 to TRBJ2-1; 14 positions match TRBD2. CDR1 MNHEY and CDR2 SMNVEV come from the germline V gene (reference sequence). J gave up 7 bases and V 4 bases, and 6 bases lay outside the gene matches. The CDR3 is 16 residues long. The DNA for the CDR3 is TGTGCCAGCAGTTGGAGACTAGCGGGGGGGCTAAATGAGCAGTTCTTC. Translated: CASSWRLAGGLNEQFF.

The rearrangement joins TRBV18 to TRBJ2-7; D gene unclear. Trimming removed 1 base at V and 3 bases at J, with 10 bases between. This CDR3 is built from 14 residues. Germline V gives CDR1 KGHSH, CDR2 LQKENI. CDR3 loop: CASSPRARNYEQYF. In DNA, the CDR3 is TGTGCCAGCTCACCACGGGCCCGAAACTACGAGCAGTACTTC.

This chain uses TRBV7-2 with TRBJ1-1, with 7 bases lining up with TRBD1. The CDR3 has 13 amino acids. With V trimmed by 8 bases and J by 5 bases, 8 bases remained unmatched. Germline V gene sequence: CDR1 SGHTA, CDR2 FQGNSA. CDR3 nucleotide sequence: TGTGCCAGCGGACTCGACAGGGCTACTGAAGCTTTCTTT. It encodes CASGLDRATEAFF.

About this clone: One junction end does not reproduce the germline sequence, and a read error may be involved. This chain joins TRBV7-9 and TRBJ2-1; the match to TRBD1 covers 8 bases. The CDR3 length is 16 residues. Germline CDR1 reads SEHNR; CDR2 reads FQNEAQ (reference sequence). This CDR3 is CASSFADRVSDNEQFF. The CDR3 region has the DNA TGTGCCAGCAGCTTCGCGGACAGGGTCTCCGACAATGAGCAGTTCTTC.

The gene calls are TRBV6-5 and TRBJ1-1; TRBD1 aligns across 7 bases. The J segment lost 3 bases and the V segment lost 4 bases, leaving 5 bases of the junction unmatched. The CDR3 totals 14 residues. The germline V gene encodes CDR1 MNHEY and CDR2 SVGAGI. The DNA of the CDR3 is TGTGCCAGCAGTTCCCCAGGGGGGTACACTGAAGCTTTCTTT. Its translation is CASSSPGGYTEAFF.

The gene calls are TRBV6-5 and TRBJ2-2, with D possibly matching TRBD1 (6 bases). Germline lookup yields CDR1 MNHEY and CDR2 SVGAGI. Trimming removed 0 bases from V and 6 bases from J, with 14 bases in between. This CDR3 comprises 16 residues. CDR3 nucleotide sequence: TGTGCCAGCAGTTACTCGGACAGAATGGCGGCCGGGGAGCTGTTTTTT. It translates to CASSYSDRMAAGELFF.

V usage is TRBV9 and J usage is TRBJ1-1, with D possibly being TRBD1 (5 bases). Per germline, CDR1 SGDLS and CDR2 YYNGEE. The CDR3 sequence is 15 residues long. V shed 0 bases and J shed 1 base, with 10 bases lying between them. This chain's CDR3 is CASSVGPRANTEAFF. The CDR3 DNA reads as TGTGCCAGCAGCGTAGGTCCCAGGGCGAACACTGAAGCTTTCTTT.

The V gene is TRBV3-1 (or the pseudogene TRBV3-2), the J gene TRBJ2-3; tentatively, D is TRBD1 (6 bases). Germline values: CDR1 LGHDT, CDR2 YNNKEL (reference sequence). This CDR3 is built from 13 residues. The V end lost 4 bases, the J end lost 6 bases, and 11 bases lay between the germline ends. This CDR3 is CASSPQGMDTQYF. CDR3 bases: TGTGCCAGCAGCCCGCAGGGGATGGATACGCAGTATTTT.

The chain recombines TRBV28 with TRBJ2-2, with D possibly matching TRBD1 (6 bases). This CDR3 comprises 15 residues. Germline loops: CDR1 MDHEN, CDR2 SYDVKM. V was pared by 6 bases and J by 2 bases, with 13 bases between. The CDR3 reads CASSAWGLNTGELFF. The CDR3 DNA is TGTGCCAGCAGCGCATGGGGGCTCAACACCGGGGAGCTGTTTTTT.

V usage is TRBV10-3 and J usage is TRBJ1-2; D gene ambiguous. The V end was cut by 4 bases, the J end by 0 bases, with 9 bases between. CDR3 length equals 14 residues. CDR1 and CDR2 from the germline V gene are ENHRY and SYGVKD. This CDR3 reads CAISGEVSNYGYTF. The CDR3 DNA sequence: TGTGCCATCAGTGGAGAGGTTTCTAACTATGGCTACACCTTC.

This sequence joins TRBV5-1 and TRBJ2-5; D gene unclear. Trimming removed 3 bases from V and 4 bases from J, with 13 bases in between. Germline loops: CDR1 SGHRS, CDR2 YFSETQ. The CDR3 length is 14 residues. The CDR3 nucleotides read TGCGCCAGCAGCTCTCAAGGTACGGGAGAGACCCAGTACTTC. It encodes CASSSQGTGETQYF.

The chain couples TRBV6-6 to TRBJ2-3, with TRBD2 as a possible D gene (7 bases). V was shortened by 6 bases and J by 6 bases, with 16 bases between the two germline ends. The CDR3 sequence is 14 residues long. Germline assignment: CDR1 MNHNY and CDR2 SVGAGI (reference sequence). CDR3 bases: TGTGCCAGCAGGGGGGGGGCCGTAGGGGATACGCAGTATTTT. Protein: CASRGGAVGDTQYF.

CDR3 residues: CASSLGRGTGHYEQYF. CDR3 bases: TGTGCCAGCAGCTTAGGTCGCGGGACAGGGCACTACGAGCAGTACTTC. V usage is TRBV7-2 and J usage is TRBJ2-7, with TRBD1 matching over 9 bases. With 1 base clipped from V and 3 bases from J, the junction kept 7 bases outside the gene matches. This CDR3 spans 16 amino acids. From germline, CDR1 is SGHTA and CDR2 FQGNSA.

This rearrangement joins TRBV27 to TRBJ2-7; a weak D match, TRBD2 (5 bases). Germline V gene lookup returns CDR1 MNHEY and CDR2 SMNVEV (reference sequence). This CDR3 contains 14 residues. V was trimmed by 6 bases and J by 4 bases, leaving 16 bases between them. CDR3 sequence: CASRLGPEGYEQYF. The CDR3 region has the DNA TGTGCCAGCAGACTTGGGCCCGAGGGATACGAGCAGTACTTC.

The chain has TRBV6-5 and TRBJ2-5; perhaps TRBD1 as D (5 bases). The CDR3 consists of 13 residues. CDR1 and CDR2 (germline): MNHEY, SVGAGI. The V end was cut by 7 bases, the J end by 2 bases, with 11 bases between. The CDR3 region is CASTRTTQETQYF. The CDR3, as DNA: TGTGCCAGCACTAGGACAACGCAAGAGACCCAGTACTTC.

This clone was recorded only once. This CDR3 reads CASRKGQGGEKLFF. CDR3 nucleotides: TGTGCCAGCAGAAAAGGACAGGGGGGCGAAAAACTGTTTTTT. The chain combines TRBV2 with TRBJ1-4; 10 nucleotides agree with TRBD1. CDR3 size: 14 residues. The junction had 6 bases not matched to a gene; V was cut back by 6 bases and J by 8 bases. From germline, CDR1 is SNHLY and CDR2 FYNNEI.

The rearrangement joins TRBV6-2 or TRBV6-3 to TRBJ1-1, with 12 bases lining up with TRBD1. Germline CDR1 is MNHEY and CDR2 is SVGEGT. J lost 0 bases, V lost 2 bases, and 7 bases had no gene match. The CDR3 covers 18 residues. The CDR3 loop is CASSYELGQGALNTEAFF. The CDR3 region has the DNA TGTGCCAGCAGTTACGAATTGGGACAGGGGGCATTGAACACTGAAGCTTTCTTT.

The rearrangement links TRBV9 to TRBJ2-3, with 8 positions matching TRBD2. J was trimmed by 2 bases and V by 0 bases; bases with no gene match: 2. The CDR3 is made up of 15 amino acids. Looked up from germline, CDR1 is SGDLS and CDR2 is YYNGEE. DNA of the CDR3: TGTGCCAGCAGCGTAGCTAGCGGGTACACAGATACGCAGTATTTT. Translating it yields CASSVASGYTDTQYF.

The CDR3 nucleotides are TGTGCCAGCAGTGCGGGAAATAGCAATCAGCCCCAGCATTTT. It encodes CASSAGNSNQPQHF. V gene TRBV2 combines with J gene TRBJ1-5; unclear D gene. V lost 4 bases, J lost 0 bases, and 7 bases lay in between. Germline V lookup: CDR1 SNHLY, CDR2 FYNNEI. The CDR3 is 14 residues long.

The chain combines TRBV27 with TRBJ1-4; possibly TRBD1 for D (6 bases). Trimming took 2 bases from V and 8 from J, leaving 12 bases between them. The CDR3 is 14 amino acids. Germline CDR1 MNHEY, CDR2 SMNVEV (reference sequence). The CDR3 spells CASSLLQGGEKLFF. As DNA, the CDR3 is TGTGCCAGCAGTTTACTACAGGGTGGAGAAAAACTGTTTTTT.

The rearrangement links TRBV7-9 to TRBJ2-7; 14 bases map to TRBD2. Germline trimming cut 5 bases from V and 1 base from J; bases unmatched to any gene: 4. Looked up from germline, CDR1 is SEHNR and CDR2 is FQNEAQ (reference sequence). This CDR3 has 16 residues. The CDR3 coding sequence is TGTGCCAGCAGCCCAGGGACTAGCGGGGGTTCCTACGAGCAGTACTTC. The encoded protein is CASSPGTSGGSYEQYF.

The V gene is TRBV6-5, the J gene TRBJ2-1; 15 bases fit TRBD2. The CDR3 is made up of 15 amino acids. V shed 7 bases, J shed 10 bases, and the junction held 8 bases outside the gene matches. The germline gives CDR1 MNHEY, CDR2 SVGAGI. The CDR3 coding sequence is TGTGCCAGCAACTTGGGACTAGCGGGGGGTAAAGAGCAGTTCTTC. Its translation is CASNLGLAGGKEQFF.

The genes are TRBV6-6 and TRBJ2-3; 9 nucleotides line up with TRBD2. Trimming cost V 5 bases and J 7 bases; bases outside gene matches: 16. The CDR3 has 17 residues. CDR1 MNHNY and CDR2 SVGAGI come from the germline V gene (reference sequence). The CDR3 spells CASSPDLRRGGGNTQYF. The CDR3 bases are TGTGCCAGCAGTCCGGATCTTCGGCGGGGGGGCGGAAATACGCAGTATTTT.